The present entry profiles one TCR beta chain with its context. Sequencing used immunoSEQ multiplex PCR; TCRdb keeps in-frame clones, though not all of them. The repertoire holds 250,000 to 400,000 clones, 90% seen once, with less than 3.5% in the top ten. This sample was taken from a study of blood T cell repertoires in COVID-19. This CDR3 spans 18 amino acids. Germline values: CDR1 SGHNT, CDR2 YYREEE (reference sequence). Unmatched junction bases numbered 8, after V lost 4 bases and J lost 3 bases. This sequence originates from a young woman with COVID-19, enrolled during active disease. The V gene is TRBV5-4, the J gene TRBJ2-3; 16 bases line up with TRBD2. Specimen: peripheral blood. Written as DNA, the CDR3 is TGTGCCAGCAGCGACGGGACTAGCGGGAGGGCCCGAACAGATACGCAGTATTTT. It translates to CASSDGTSGRARTDTQYF.